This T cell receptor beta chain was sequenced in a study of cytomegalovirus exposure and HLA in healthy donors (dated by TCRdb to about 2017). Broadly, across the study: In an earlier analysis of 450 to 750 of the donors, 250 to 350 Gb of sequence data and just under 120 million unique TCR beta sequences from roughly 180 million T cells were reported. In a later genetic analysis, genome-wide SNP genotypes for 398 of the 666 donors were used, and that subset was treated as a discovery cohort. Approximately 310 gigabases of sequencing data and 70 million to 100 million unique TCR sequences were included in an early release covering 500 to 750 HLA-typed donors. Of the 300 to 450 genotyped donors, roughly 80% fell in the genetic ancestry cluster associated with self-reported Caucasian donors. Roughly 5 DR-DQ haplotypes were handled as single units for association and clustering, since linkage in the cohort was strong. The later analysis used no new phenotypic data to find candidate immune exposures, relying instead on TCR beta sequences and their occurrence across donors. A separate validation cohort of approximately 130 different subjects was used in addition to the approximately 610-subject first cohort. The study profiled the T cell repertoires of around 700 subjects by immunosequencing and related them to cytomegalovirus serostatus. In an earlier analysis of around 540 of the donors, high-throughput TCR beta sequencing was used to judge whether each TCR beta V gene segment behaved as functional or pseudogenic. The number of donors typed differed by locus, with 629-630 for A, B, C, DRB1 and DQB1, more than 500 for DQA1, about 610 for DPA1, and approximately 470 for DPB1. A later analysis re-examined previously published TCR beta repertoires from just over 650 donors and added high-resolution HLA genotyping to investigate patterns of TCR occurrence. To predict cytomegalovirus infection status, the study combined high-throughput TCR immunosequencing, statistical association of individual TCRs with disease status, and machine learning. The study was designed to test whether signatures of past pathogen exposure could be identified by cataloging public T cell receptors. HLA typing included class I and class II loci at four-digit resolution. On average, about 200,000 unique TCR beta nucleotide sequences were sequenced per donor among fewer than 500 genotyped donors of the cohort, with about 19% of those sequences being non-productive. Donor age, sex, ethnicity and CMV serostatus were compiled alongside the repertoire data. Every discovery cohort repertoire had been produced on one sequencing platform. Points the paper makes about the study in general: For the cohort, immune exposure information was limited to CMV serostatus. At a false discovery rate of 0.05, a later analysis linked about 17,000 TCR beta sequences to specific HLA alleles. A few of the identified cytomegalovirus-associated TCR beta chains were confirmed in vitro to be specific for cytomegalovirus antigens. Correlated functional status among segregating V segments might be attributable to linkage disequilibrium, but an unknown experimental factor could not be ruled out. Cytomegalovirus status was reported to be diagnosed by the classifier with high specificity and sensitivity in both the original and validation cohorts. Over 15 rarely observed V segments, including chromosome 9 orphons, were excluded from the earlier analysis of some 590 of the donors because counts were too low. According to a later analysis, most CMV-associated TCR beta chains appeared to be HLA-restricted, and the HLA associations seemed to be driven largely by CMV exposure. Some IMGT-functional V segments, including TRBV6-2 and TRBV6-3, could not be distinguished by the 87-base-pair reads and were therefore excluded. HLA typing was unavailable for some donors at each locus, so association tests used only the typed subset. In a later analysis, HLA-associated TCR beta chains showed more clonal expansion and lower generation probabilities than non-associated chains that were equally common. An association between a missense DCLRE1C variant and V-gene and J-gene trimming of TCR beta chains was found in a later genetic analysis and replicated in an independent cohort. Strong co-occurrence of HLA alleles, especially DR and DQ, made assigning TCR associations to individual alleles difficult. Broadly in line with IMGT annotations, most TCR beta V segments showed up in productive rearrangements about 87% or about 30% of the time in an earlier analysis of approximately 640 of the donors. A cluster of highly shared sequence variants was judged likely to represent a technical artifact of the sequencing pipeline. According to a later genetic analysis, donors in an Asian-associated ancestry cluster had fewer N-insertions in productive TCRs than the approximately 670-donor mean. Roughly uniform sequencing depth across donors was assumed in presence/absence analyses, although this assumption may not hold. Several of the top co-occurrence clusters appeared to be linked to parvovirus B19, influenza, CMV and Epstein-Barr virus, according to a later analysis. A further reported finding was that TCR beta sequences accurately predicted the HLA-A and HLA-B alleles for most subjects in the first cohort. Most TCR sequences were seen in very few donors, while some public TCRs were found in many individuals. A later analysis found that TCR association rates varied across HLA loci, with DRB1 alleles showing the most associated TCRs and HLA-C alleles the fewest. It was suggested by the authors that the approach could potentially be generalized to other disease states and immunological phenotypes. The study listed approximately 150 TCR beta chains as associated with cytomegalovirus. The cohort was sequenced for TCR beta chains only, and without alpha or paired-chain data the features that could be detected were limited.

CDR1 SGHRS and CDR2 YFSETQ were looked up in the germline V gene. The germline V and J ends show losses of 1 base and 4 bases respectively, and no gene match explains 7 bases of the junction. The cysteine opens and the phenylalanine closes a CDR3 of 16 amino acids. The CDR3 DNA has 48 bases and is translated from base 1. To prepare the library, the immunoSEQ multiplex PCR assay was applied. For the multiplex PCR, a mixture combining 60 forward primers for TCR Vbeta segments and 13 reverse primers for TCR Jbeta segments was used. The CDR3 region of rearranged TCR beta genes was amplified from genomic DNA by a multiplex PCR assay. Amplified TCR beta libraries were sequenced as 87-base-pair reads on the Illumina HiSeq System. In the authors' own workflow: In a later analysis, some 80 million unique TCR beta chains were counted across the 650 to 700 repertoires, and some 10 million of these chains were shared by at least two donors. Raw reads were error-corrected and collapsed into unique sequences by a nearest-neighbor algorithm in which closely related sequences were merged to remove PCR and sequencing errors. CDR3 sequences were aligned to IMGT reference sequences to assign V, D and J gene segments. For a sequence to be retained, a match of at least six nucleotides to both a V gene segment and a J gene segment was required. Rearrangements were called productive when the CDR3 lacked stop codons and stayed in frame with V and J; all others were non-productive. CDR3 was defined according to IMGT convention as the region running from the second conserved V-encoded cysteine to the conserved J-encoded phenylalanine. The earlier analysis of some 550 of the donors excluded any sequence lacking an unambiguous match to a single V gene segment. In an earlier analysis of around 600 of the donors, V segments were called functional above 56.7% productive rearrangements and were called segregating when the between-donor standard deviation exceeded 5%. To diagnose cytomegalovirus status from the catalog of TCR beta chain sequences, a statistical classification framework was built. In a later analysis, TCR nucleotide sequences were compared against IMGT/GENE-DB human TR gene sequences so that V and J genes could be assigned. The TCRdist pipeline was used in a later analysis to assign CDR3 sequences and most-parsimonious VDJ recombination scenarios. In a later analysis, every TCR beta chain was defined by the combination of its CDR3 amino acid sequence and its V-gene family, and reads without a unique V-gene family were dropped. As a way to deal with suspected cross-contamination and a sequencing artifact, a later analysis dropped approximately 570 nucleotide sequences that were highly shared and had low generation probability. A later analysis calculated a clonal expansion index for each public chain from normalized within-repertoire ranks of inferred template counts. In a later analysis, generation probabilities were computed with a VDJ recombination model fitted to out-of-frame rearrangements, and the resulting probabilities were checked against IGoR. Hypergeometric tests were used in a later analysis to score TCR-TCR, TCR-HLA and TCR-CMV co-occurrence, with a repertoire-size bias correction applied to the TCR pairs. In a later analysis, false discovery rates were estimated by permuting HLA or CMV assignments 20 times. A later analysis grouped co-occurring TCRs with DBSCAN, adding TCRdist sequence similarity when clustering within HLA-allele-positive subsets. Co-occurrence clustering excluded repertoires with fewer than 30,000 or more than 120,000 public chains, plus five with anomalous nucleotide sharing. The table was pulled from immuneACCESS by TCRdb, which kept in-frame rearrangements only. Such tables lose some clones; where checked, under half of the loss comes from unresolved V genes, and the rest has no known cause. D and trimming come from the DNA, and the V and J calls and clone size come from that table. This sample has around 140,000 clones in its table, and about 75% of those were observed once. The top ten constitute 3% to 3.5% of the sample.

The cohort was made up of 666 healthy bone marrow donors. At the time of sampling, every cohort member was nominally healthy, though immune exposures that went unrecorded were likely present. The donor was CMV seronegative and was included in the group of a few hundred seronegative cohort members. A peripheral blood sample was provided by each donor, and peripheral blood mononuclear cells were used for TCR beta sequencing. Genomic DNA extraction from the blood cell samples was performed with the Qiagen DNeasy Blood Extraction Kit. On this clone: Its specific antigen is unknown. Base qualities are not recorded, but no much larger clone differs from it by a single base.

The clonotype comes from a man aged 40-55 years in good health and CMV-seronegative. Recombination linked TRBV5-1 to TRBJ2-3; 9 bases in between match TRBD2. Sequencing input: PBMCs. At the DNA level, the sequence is TGCGCCAGCAGCTTGATGGCGGGGGGGCGGGCAGATACGCAGTATTTT. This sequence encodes CASSLMAGGRADTQYF.